One sample yielded the 30 T cell receptor beta chains listed below, sequenced in a study of blood T cell repertoires in COVID-19. The table came from immunoSEQ multiplex PCR; TCRdb's copy has only in-frame clones and leaves some out. The table records about 230,000 clones, 87% of them present only once. Sequenced material: PBMCs or T cells enriched from blood (not recorded which). Receptors originate from a young man who had recovered from COVID-19.

The rearrangement uses TRBV28 and TRBJ1-2; D is possibly TRBD1 (5 bases). This CDR3 is 15 amino acids long. CDR1 MDHEN and CDR2 SYDVKM come from the germline V gene. The ends were cut back, 4 bases at V and 9 bases at J, with 21 bases in the middle. The chain's CDR3 is CASSSISGLRKRYTF. The CDR3 DNA sequence: TGTGCCAGCAGTTCGATCTCGGGACTCCGTAAGCGCTACACCTTC.

The chain uses TRBV12-3 or TRBV12-4 and TRBJ1-1; 9 nucleotides agree with TRBD1. The CDR3 consists of 12 residues. With 6 bases clipped from V and 11 bases from J, the junction kept 7 bases outside the gene matches. Written as DNA, the CDR3 is TGTGCCAGCAGCAGGGACAGGGAGTGGGCTTTCTTT. Its translation is CASSRDREWAFF.

The chain recombines TRBV7-2 with TRBJ2-5; D possibly corresponds to TRBD2 (6 bases). In germline, CDR1 is SGHTA, CDR2 FQGNSA. Trimming shortened V by 3 bases and J by 5 bases, and 13 bases separated the two germline ends. The CDR3 contains 14 residues. CDR3 bases: TGTGCCAGCAGCTTCGGTGGGCGGGGCGAGACCCAGTACTTC. It codes for CASSFGGRGETQYF.

This clone was detected a few times. The chain uses TRBV19 and TRBJ2-2, with TRBD2 identical over 8 bases. The V segment lost 9 bases and the J segment 5 bases; nucleotides outside the gene matches: 8. Germline V gives CDR1 LNHDA, CDR2 SQIVND (reference sequence). The CDR3 runs to 14 residues. CDR3 nucleotide sequence: TGTGCCAGCACCCTCGGGGGGGGAACCGGGGAGCTGTTTTTT. It yields the protein CASTLGGGTGELFF. Variable domain in full (rest from reference TRBV19 and TRBJ2-2): DGGITQSPKYLFRKEGQNVTLSCEQNLNHDAMYWYRQDPGQGLRLIYYSQIVNDFQKGDIAEGYSVSREKKESFPLTVTSAQKNPTAFYLCASTLGGGTGELFFGEGSRLTVL.

The rearrangement joins TRBV7-9 to TRBJ2-7, with TRBD2 matching over 8 bases. CDR3 length: 15 residues. With V trimmed by 3 bases and J by 1 base, 5 bases remained unmatched. The germline V gene has CDR1 SEHNR and CDR2 FQNEAQ (reference sequence). The CDR3 sequence is CASSFPGGGSYEQYF. The DNA of the CDR3 is TGTGCCAGCAGCTTTCCCGGGGGGGGGTCCTACGAGCAGTACTTC.

The chain combines TRBV6-5 with TRBJ2-3; D might be TRBD1 (6 bases). Germline CDR1 reads MNHEY; CDR2 reads SVGAGI. The CDR3 is 15 amino acids. Trimming removed 6 bases from V and 0 bases from J, with 13 bases in between. In DNA, the CDR3 is TGTGCCAGCAGAGGACAGAAGACAAGCACAGATACGCAGTATTTT. This translates into CASRGQKTSTDTQYF.

The chain recombines TRBV30 with TRBJ1-3; 8 bases are shared with TRBD1. This CDR3 contains 15 residues. Trimming at V came to 1 base and at J to 5 bases, leaving 7 bases not matched to a gene. Germline CDR1 reads GTSNPN; CDR2 reads SVGIG (reference sequence). CDR3 residues: CAWSADGTGRNTIYF. CDR3 DNA: TGTGCCTGGAGTGCCGATGGGACAGGTAGAAACACCATATATTTT.

The chain joins TRBV27 to TRBJ2-2; D ambiguous. The CDR3 sequence is 14 residues long. Germline loops: CDR1 MNHEY, CDR2 SMNVEV (reference sequence). V gave up 3 bases and J gave up 1 base, with 6 bases separating them. The CDR3 loop is CASSFQRNTGELFF. Here the CDR3 DNA reads TGTGCCAGCAGTTTCCAGCGGAACACCGGGGAGCTGTTTTTT.

The CDR3 nucleotides are TGTGCCACCAGTGGGGGACTAGCGGGAGTGAGCTCCTACAATGAGCAGTTCTTC. Protein: CATSGGLAGVSSYNEQFF. This chain links TRBV24-1 with TRBJ2-1; the match to TRBD2 covers 14 bases. Germline V gene sequence: CDR1 KGHDR, CDR2 SFDVKD. The CDR3 is 18 amino acids. The V segment lost 5 bases and the J segment 0 bases; nucleotides outside the gene matches: 5.

The gene calls are TRBV7-2 and TRBJ2-5, with 9 bases fitting TRBD2. CDR1 and CDR2 from the germline V gene are SGHTA and FQGNSA. This CDR3 contains 14 residues. J lost 4 bases, V lost 1 base, and 1 base had no gene match. CDR3 sequence: CASSLVLAGETQYF. The CDR3 DNA reads TGTGCCAGCAGCTTAGTACTAGCGGGAGAGACCCAGTACTTC. The full variable domain, with the rest looked up from reference TRBV7-2 and TRBJ2-5, is GAGVSQSPSNKVTEKGKDVELRCDPISGHTALYWYRQSLGQGLEFLIYFQGNSAPDKSGLPSDRFSAERTGGSVSTLTIQRTQQEDSAVYLCASSLVLAGETQYFGPGTRLLVL.

J is TRBJ1-5 and V is TRBV18; 9 bases line up with TRBD1. The length of the CDR3 is 13 residues. With V trimmed by 10 bases and J by 7 bases, 8 bases remained unmatched. Germline V lookup: CDR1 KGHSH, CDR2 LQKENI. CDR3 amino acids: CATARDRDQPQHF. DNA of the CDR3: TGTGCCACCGCGCGGGACAGGGACCAGCCCCAGCATTTT.

The rearrangement joins TRBV28 to TRBJ1-6; unclear D gene. V was cut by 3 bases and J by 6 bases, with 9 bases left in between. This CDR3 is 14 amino acids long. Germline V gene lookup returns CDR1 MDHEN and CDR2 SYDVKM. The CDR3 DNA reads TGTGCCAGCAGTTTGGCCAGGTCTAATTCACCCCTCCACTTT. It is translated as CASSLARSNSPLHF.

In DNA, the CDR3 is TGTGCCAGCAGTTTAGACAGGGGATTTAATTATGGCTACACCTTC. Its translation is CASSLDRGFNYGYTF. The chain employs TRBV27 and TRBJ1-2, with TRBD1 matching over 8 bases. This CDR3 is built from 15 residues. CDR1 MNHEY and CDR2 SMNVEV come from the germline V gene (reference sequence). After removal of 2 bases from V and 5 bases from J, the junction contained 7 bases not matched to a gene.

Comments on this clone: Different DNA sequences within this sample yield the same CDR3. The chain has TRBV28 and TRBJ1-6; no clear D gene. The germline V and J ends were trimmed by 4 bases and 1 base, with 5 bases remaining between them. CDR3 length: 14 amino acids. Germline values: CDR1 MDHEN, CDR2 SYDVKM. CDR3 in amino acids: CASSSGSYNSPLHF. The CDR3 DNA follows: TGTGCCAGCAGTTCGGGGTCCTATAATTCACCCCTCCACTTT. The whole variable domain, filled in from reference TRBV28 and TRBJ1-6, reads DVKVTQSSRYLVKRTGEKVFLECVQDMDHENMFWYRQDPGLGLRLIYFSYDVKMKEKGDIPEGYSVSREKKERFSLILESASTNQTSMYLCASSSGSYNSPLHFGNGTRLTVT.

The chain joins TRBV28 to TRBJ1-2, with unresolved D. The CDR3 is 16 residues long. The V and J ends lost 6 bases and 0 bases respectively, with 17 bases between them. Germline values: CDR1 MDHEN, CDR2 SYDVKM. The CDR3 coding sequence is TGTGCCAGCAGCGGTAACAGCTTACGTACTAACTATGGCTACACCTTC. Translated: CASSGNSLRTNYGYTF.

This clone was observed a handful of times. The chain recombines TRBV2 with TRBJ2-5, with 7 bases fitting TRBD2. The CDR3 totals 15 residues. J lost 5 bases, V lost 6 bases, and 12 bases had no gene match. CDR1 is SNHLY, CDR2 FYNNEI, per germline. The CDR3 spells CASRQDLAGSETQYF. The CDR3 DNA follows: TGTGCCAGCAGGCAAGATTTAGCGGGCAGTGAGACCCAGTACTTC.

The chain has TRBV7-8 and TRBJ2-5; D unclear. CDR1 is SGHVS, CDR2 FQNEAQ, per germline. The ends were cut back, 5 bases at V and 3 bases at J, with 10 bases in the middle. This CDR3 comprises 13 residues. The CDR3 DNA follows: TGTGCCAGCAGCAGACTCCCCGAAGAGACCCAGTACTTC. Amino acids: CASSRLPEETQYF.

This clone was seen only once. This chain joins TRBV9 and TRBJ2-2, with TRBD1 matching 7 bases. With 4 bases clipped from V and 0 bases from J, the junction kept 3 bases outside the gene matches. The germline CDR1 and CDR2 sequences are SGDLS and YYNGEE. The CDR3 spans 15 residues. CDR3 amino acids: CASSSGQTNTGELFF. The CDR3 DNA reads TGTGCCAGCAGCTCGGGACAGACGAACACCGGGGAGCTGTTTTTT.

V gene TRBV4-1 combines with J gene TRBJ1-5; possibly TRBD1 for D (6 bases). The V end was cut by 11 bases, the J end by 8 bases, with 13 bases between. This CDR3 is built from 11 residues. Germline lookup yields CDR1 MGHRA and CDR2 YSYEKL. CDR3 sequence reads: CAQHRDKPQHF. CDR3 bases: TGCGCCCAACACAGGGATAAGCCCCAGCATTTT.

The chain has TRBV19 and TRBJ2-1; TRBD2 might be the D (6 bases). The V gene lost 7 bases and the J gene lost 1 base, with 11 bases spanning the gap. Per the germline V gene, CDR1 is LNHDA and CDR2 is SQIVND (reference sequence). The CDR3 is made up of 14 amino acids. CDR3 DNA sequence: TGTGCCAGTACCACCGGAGGGTCCTACAATGAGCAGTTCTTC. Translation: CASTTGGSYNEQFF.

This chain uses TRBV4-3 with TRBJ1-5; D gene uncertain. CDR1 and CDR2 (germline): LGHNA, YSLEER. This CDR3 comprises 13 residues. Trimming left V 3 bases short and J 7 bases short, with 10 bases between. This chain's CDR3 is CASSQNPSQPQHF. As DNA, the CDR3 is TGCGCCAGCAGCCAGAACCCGAGCCAGCCCCAGCATTTT.

The chain employs TRBV19 and TRBJ1-1, with 10 bases fitting TRBD1. The CDR3 has 14 amino acids. The germline V gene has CDR1 LNHDA and CDR2 SQIVND (reference sequence). V lost 9 bases, J lost 0 bases, and 4 bases stayed unmatched. CDR3 sequence reads: CASRTGGLNTEAFF. In DNA, the CDR3 is TGTGCCAGCCGGACAGGGGGGCTGAACACTGAAGCTTTCTTT.

V gene TRBV4-1 combines with J gene TRBJ2-5; D unclear. Trimming stripped 2 bases from V and 5 bases from J, with 12 bases between. The CDR3 totals 14 residues. Germline CDR1 is MGHRA and CDR2 is YSYEKL. CDR3 in amino acids: CASSQSFLSETQYF. The CDR3 nucleotides read TGCGCCAGCAGCCAATCTTTTCTCTCGGAGACCCAGTACTTC.

The chain has TRBV7-8 and TRBJ2-1, with D maybe TRBD2 (5 bases). The germline V gene encodes CDR1 SGHVS and CDR2 FQNEAQ. V shed 5 bases and J shed 8 bases, with 19 bases lying between them. The CDR3 contains 15 residues. The CDR3 here is CASSHTRSGLHEQFF. CDR3 nucleotides: TGTGCCAGCAGCCACACTAGAAGCGGACTCCATGAGCAGTTCTTC.

This chain connects TRBV6-5 to TRBJ1-1; D is unclear. Germline-derived CDR1 and CDR2 are MNHEY and SVGAGI. V was cut by 5 bases and J by 0 bases, with 13 bases left in between. CDR3 length equals 15 residues. CDR3 sequence (DNA): TGTGCCAGCAGTAGAGGATCTATTATGAACACTGAAGCTTTCTTT. Translated: CASSRGSIMNTEAFF.

The chain carries TRBV6-5 and TRBJ2-1, with 10 bases lining up with TRBD1. With V trimmed by 5 bases and J by 6 bases, 4 bases remained unmatched. Per germline, CDR1 MNHEY and CDR2 SVGAGI. The CDR3 is 14 residues long. CDR3 nucleotides: TGTGCCAGCAGTAGACGGGACAGGGGCAATGAGCAGTTCTTC. It translates to CASSRRDRGNEQFF.

V and J are TRBV18 and TRBJ1-5; D unresolved. V lost 5 bases, J lost 0 bases, and 14 bases lay in between. Germline loops: CDR1 KGHSH, CDR2 LQKENI. The CDR3 contains 16 residues. CDR3 bases: TGTGCCAGCTCAGCCATGACATGGTCTAGCAATCAGCCCCAGCATTTT. It encodes CASSAMTWSSNQPQHF.

J is TRBJ2-1 and V is TRBV19; 10 positions agree with TRBD2. Germline loops: CDR1 LNHDA, CDR2 SQIVND (reference sequence). The J segment lost 8 bases and the V segment lost 6 bases, leaving 10 bases of the junction unmatched. The CDR3 is 15 amino acids. The CDR3 DNA sequence: TGTGCCAGTAGCACAGCGGGGGGGCCTAGGGATGAGCAGTTCTTC. It codes for CASSTAGGPRDEQFF.

V gene TRBV5-1 combines with J gene TRBJ2-7; the D gene is possibly TRBD2 (6 bases). The V end lost 4 bases, the J end lost 5 bases, and 19 bases lay between the germline ends. Looked up from germline, CDR1 is SGHRS and CDR2 is YFSETQ. CDR3 length equals 15 residues. The CDR3 region is CASSRGRLDLDEQYF. The CDR3 DNA follows: TGCGCCAGCAGCCGGGGGAGACTAGACCTGGACGAGCAGTACTTC.

The chain has TRBV7-2 and TRBJ2-2, with 8 bases fitting TRBD2. The germline V gene encodes CDR1 SGHTA and CDR2 FQGNSA. This CDR3 is built from 16 residues. Unmatched junction bases numbered 12, after V lost 6 bases and J lost 6 bases. The CDR3 region is CASSYLSLAGPGELFF. For the CDR3, the DNA is TGTGCCAGCAGTTACCTATCTCTAGCGGGCCCCGGGGAGCTGTTTTTT.